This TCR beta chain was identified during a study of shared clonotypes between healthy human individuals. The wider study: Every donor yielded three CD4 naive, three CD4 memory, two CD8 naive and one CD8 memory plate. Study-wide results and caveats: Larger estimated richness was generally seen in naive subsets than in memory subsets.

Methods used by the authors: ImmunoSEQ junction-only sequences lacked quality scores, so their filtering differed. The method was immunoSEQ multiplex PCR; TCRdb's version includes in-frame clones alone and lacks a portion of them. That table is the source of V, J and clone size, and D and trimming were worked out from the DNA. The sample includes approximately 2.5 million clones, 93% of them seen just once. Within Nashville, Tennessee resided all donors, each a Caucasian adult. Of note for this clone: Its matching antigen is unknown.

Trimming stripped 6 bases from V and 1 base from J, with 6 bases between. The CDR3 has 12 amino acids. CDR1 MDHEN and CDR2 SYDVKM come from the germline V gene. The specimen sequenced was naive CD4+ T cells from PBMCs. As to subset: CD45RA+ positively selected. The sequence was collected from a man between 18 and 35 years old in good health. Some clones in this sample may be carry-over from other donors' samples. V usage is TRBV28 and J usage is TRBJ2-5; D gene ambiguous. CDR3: CASRWGQETQYF. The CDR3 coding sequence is TGTGCCAGCAGGTGGGGCCAAGAGACCCAGTACTTC.